Shown below are 31 T cell receptor beta chains from a single sample sequenced in a study of vaccination and CD4 T cells after COVID-19. An Oncomine TCR Beta short-read assay was used to sequence the DNA from cultured CD4+ T cells. MiXCR was run by TCRdb on the PCR reads, yielding one entry per CDR3 protein. Here the sample spans hundreds of distinct CDR3 sequences, 10% to 14% being singletons. The antigens for these receptors are not known. The treatment is: approximately nine-day PBMC culture with coronavirus spike peptide pools or control peptides (ViraFEST assay). Those CD4+ T cells from the unexposed donor predate the COVID-19 pandemic (2011-2018). Sequencing used CD4+ T cells from blood, cultured in vitro. All receptors come from a human donor in good health.

This clonotype rates as medium-sized (0.01 to 0.1%). The V and J genes are TRBV6-1 and TRBJ1-4, with TRBD1 matching 9 bases. Germline values: CDR1 MNHNS, CDR2 SASEGT. Trimming cost V 6 bases and J 8 bases; bases outside gene matches: 7. The CDR3 contains 14 residues. The CDR3 here is CASRGTGFSEKLFF. The CDR3 DNA follows: TGTGCCAGCAGAGGGACAGGGTTCTCGGAAAAACTGTTTTTT.

In its sample, this clonotype is medium-sized. The chain recombines TRBV5-4 with TRBJ1-6; no clear D gene. Trimming cost V 1 base and J 3 bases, with 14 bases left between them. The V gene's germline CDR1 is SGHNT and CDR2 YYREEE (reference sequence). The CDR3 loop spans 17 amino acids. The CDR3: CASSLNKGIGYNSPLHF. DNA of the CDR3: TGTGCCAGCAGCTTGAATAAGGGAATAGGCTATAATTCACCCCTCCACTTT.

This clonotype was seen a few times. As DNA, the CDR3 is TGTGCCAGCAGCCAAGATAGAAACACCATATATTTT. It is translated as CASSQDRNTIYF. The chain carries TRBV4-2 and TRBJ1-3; the D is unclear. CDR1 and CDR2 (germline): LGHNA, YNFKEQ. Trimming took 0 bases from V and 5 from J, leaving 2 bases between them. This CDR3 has 12 residues.

This clonotype rates as large. The chain uses TRBV6-2 or TRBV6-3 and TRBJ1-6; D gene unclear. There are 17 residues in the CDR3. CDR1 and CDR2 (germline): MNHEY, SVGEGT. The ends were cut back, 6 bases at V and 0 bases at J, with 15 bases in the middle. The chain's CDR3 is CASSRVHSSSYNSPLHF. As DNA, the CDR3 is TGTGCCAGCAGCCGAGTACATTCGAGCTCCTATAATTCACCCCTCCACTTT.

This clonotype is deemed large. The V and J genes are TRBV27 and TRBJ2-5, with a tentative D call TRBD2 (5 bases). Trimming removed 6 bases at V and 9 bases at J, with 20 bases between. The germline gives CDR1 MNHEY, CDR2 SMNVEV (reference sequence). The CDR3 has 14 residues. The CDR3 loop reads CASSPVTAVMAQYF. The CDR3 coding sequence is TGTGCCAGCAGCCCGGTTACAGCGGTAATGGCCCAGTACTTC.

The rearrangement uses TRBV11-2 and TRBJ2-1; D perhaps matches TRBD2 (6 bases). Germline CDR1 is SGHAT and CDR2 is FQNNGV. V was cut by 0 bases and J by 3 bases, with 9 bases left in between. The CDR3 runs 15 residues. CDR3 DNA: TGTGCCAGCAGCTTAGATCGCGGGGACTACAATGAGCAGTTCTTC. Translated: CASSLDRGDYNEQFF.

The genes are TRBV9 and TRBJ1-6; TRBD1 matches at 7 bases. CDR1 is SGDLS, CDR2 YYNGEE, per germline. This CDR3 region has 14 residues. V gave up 3 bases and J gave up 6 bases; unmatched junction bases: 3. CDR3 DNA: TGTGCCAGCAGCGGCAGGGGGACTAATTCACCCCTCCACTTT. It translates to CASSGRGTNSPLHF.

The chain carries TRBV2 and TRBJ2-1; the match to TRBD2 covers 9 bases. The trim removed 4 bases at V and 8 bases at J, leaving 12 bases unmatched. CDR1 is SNHLY, CDR2 FYNNEI, per germline. This CDR3 is built from 16 residues. The CDR3: CASSGSSGEAFDEQFF. The CDR3 DNA reads TGTGCCAGCAGTGGTTCTAGCGGGGAGGCTTTCGATGAGCAGTTCTTC. Complete variable domain (other parts from reference TRBV2 and TRBJ2-1): EPEVTQTPSHQVTQMGQEVILRCVPISNHLYFYWYRQILGQKVEFLVSFYNNEISEKSEIFDDQFSVERPDGSNFTLKIRSTKLEDSAMYFCASSGSSGEAFDEQFFGPGTRLTVL.

This clonotype is classed as large. The chain employs TRBV7-9 and TRBJ2-7, with 8 bases identical to TRBD2. V was pared by 5 bases and J by 0 bases, with 12 bases of the junction left unmatched. Germline V gives CDR1 SEHNR, CDR2 FQNEAQ (reference sequence). This CDR3 region has 17 residues. As DNA, the CDR3 is TGTGCCAGCAGCACCGATCCTCCCGGGACTAGCTCCTACGAGCAGTACTTC. This codes for CASSTDPPGTSSYEQYF.

This clonotype showed up just a few times. V is TRBV5-1 and J is TRBJ2-3, with TRBD2 as a possible D gene (6 bases). Germline V lookup: CDR1 SGHRS, CDR2 YFSETQ. The V end lost 3 bases, the J end lost 0 bases, and 11 bases lay between the germline ends. This CDR3 has 15 residues. DNA for the CDR3: TGCGCCAGCAGCTCGCTAGCGCTAAGCACAGATACGCAGTATTTT. It translates to CASSSLALSTDTQYF.

The rearrangement uses TRBV20-1 and TRBJ1-4; D remains ambiguous. Germline V gene lookup returns CDR1 DFQATT and CDR2 SNEGSKA (reference sequence). The V end lost 3 bases, the J end lost 4 bases, and 18 bases lay between the germline ends. CDR3 length equals 16 residues. The CDR3 loop is CSASGSPALYNEKLFF. CDR3 nucleotides: TGCAGTGCTAGCGGCAGCCCCGCACTTTATAATGAAAAACTGTTTTTT.

In its sample, this clonotype ranks as large. The rearrangement joins TRBV2 to TRBJ2-1, with 13 bases identical to TRBD2. V shed 10 bases and J 6 bases; nucleotides not matched to a gene: 6. The CDR3 length is 14 residues. Per germline, CDR1 SNHLY and CDR2 FYNNEI. CDR3 sequence reads: CAIPGTSGANEQFF. CDR3 DNA sequence: TGTGCCATCCCCGGGACTAGCGGGGCCAATGAGCAGTTCTTC.

The chain uses TRBV7-9 and TRBJ2-4, with D perhaps being TRBD1 or TRBD2 (5 bases each). CDR1 SEHNR and CDR2 FQNEAQ come from the germline V gene (reference sequence). V shed 4 bases and J shed 1 base, with 14 bases lying between them. The CDR3 runs to 16 residues. The CDR3 loop reads CASSSVGDGAKNIQYF. In DNA form, the CDR3 reads TGTGCCAGCAGCTCGGTAGGGGACGGGGCCAAAAACATTCAGTACTTC.

Remarks on this clonotype: This could be a read error, since a much larger clone is one nucleotide away. The rearrangement links TRBV28 to TRBJ1-5; D call uncertain. Deletions cut 6 bases from V and 11 bases from J, with 20 bases between. The CDR3 has 14 amino acids. Looked up from germline, CDR1 is MDHEN and CDR2 is SYDVKM. CDR3 region: CASRVGGGEQSQHF. The CDR3 bases are TGTGCCAGCAGAGTGGGAGGAGGTGAGCAGTCCCAGCATTTT.

Regarding this clonotype: Given a much more abundant clone one base away, this may be a read error. The chain uses TRBV12-3 or TRBV12-4 and TRBJ2-5, with TRBD2 matching 9 bases. The V gene end was trimmed by 4 bases and the J gene end by 5 bases; junction bases not matched to a gene: 8. The CDR3 contains 15 residues. In nucleotides, the CDR3 is TGTGCCAGCAGTTCGATGGCTAGCGGGGCGGAGACCCAGTACTTC. It specifies CASSSMASGAETQYF.

This clonotype ranks as medium-sized (0.01 to 0.1%). The chain links TRBV12-3 or TRBV12-4 to TRBJ2-7; the D gene is possibly TRBD1 (5 bases). Trimming took off 3 bases at V and 4 bases at J, with 7 bases between the two ends. The CDR3 is 12 amino acids. Here the CDR3 reads CASSFAGYEQYF. CDR3 DNA sequence: TGTGCCAGCAGTTTCGCAGGGTACGAGCAGTACTTC.

V usage is TRBV12-3 or TRBV12-4 and J usage is TRBJ2-3; TRBD1 matches 7 bases. This CDR3 comprises 15 residues. Trimming at V came to 3 bases and at J to 2 bases, leaving 5 bases not matched to a gene. CDR3 protein: CASSFWQGVTDTQYF. The CDR3 DNA follows: TGTGCCAGCAGTTTCTGGCAGGGGGTCACAGATACGCAGTATTTT.

This clonotype is judged large. This chain uses TRBV2 with TRBJ1-6; TRBD1 aligns across 11 bases. The CDR3 is made up of 14 amino acids. CDR1 SNHLY and CDR2 FYNNEI come from the germline V gene. J gave up 7 bases and V 7 bases, and 3 bases lay outside the gene matches. CDR3 region: CASIRDRGNSPLHF. The CDR3 DNA is TGTGCCAGCATTAGGGACAGGGGGAATTCACCCCTCCACTTT.

By frequency in the sample, this clonotype is medium-sized (0.01 to 0.1%). J is TRBJ2-7 and V is TRBV6-1; TRBD2 aligns across 8 bases. The CDR3 sequence is 12 residues long. The V gene's germline CDR1 is MNHNS and CDR2 SASEGT. The V gene end was trimmed by 7 bases and the J gene end by 3 bases; junction bases not matched to a gene: 2. The CDR3 spells CASKRGGYEQYF. CDR3 bases: TGTGCCAGCAAACGGGGGGGCTACGAGCAGTACTTC.

Within the sample, this clonotype is medium-sized. V and J are TRBV20-1 and TRBJ2-4; 8 bases fit TRBD2. The V gene end was trimmed by 6 bases and the J gene end by 5 bases; junction bases not matched to a gene: 12. Germline loops: CDR1 DFQATT, CDR2 SNEGSKA (reference sequence). The length of the CDR3 is 15 residues. The CDR3 DNA follows: TGCAGTGCCCCGGGGGCAGCGGGAGTAGAAAACATTCAGTACTTC. It codes for CSAPGAAGVENIQYF.

In its sample, this clonotype was seen a few times. The chain is built from TRBV7-9 and TRBJ2-1, with TRBD1 identical over 7 bases. Unmatched junction bases numbered 7, after V lost 5 bases and J lost 6 bases. The CDR3 is 14 amino acids. Germline V gene lookup returns CDR1 SEHNR and CDR2 FQNEAQ (reference sequence). CDR3 sequence: CASSPPTGTNEQFF. CDR3 nucleotides: TGTGCCAGCAGCCCTCCGACAGGGACCAATGAGCAGTTCTTC.

A word on this clonotype: Just one base apart from a much larger clone, this may be a read error. The V gene is TRBV19, the J gene TRBJ1-5, with unresolved D. This CDR3 spans 15 amino acids. V dropped 5 bases and J dropped 5 bases, with 16 bases sitting between them. Germline CDR1 is LNHDA and CDR2 is SQIVND (reference sequence). As DNA, the CDR3 is TGTGCCAGTAGTCCCAGAGGACGGAGTTATCAGCCCCAGCATTTT. The encoded protein is CASSPRGRSYQPQHF.

V and J are TRBV11-2 and TRBJ2-7; tentatively, D is TRBD2 (5 bases). V lost 5 bases and J 0 bases, leaving 17 bases between the germline ends. CDR1 SGHAT and CDR2 FQNNGV come from the germline V gene. The CDR3 consists of 16 residues. In DNA, the CDR3 is TGTGCCAGCAGCACACCCAGACCCGGGGTCTCCTACGAGCAGTACTTC. Translating it yields CASSTPRPGVSYEQYF.

This clonotype qualifies as medium-sized. CDR3 bases: TGTGCCAGCAGTTCGATGACTAGCGGGGCGGAGACCCAGTACTTC. Translation gives CASSSMTSGAETQYF. V and J are TRBV12-3 or TRBV12-4 and TRBJ2-5; 11 bases map to TRBD2. This CDR3 has 15 residues. With 4 bases clipped from V and 5 bases from J, the junction kept 6 bases outside the gene matches.

This clonotype qualifies as large (0.1 to 1%). The rearrangement uses TRBV28 and TRBJ2-5; 15 bases fit TRBD2. CDR1 and CDR2 from the germline V gene are MDHEN and SYDVKM. Losses at the gene ends were 6 bases for V and 5 bases for J; bases not matched to a gene: 10. The CDR3 spans 17 residues. The chain's CDR3 is CASSPGGLAGGLETQYF. DNA for the CDR3: TGTGCCAGCAGCCCCGGAGGACTAGCGGGGGGGCTTGAGACCCAGTACTTC.

The chain has TRBV10-3 and TRBJ2-7; D tentatively reads TRBD1 or TRBD2 (6 bases each). Trimming took 6 bases from V and 0 from J, leaving 15 bases between them. The CDR3 spans 15 residues. Germline-derived CDR1 and CDR2 are ENHRY and SYGVKD. The CDR3 sequence is CAIRDPGGISYEQYF. In DNA form, the CDR3 reads TGTGCCATCAGAGATCCCGGGGGCATCTCCTACGAGCAGTACTTC.

This chain connects TRBV6-1 to TRBJ2-7, with 10 bases identical to TRBD1. Germline V gene lookup returns CDR1 MNHNS and CDR2 SASEGT. This CDR3 region has 18 residues. After removal of 8 bases from V and 6 bases from J, the junction contained 22 bases not matched to a gene. DNA of the CDR3: TGTGCCAGCGGCGACAGGGGGCGCGTCATTCGCCCCCGGGGCGAGCAGTACTTC. It specifies CASGDRGRVIRPRGEQYF.

By sample fraction, this clonotype is large (0.1 to 1%). The CDR3 sequence is CASSDRNSPLHF. The CDR3, as DNA: TGTGCCAGCAGTGACAGGAATTCACCCCTCCACTTT. J is TRBJ1-6 and V is TRBV2, with D unresolved. CDR3 length: 12 amino acids. Trimming removed 3 bases from V and 7 bases from J, with 4 bases in between. Germline CDR1 SNHLY, CDR2 FYNNEI.

Remarks on this clonotype: Being one base from a much bigger clone, this may be a read error. This chain uses TRBV12-3 or TRBV12-4 with TRBJ2-5, with 9 bases that match TRBD1. V was clipped by 6 bases and J by 3 bases; unmatched bases: 5. CDR3 size: 14 residues. CDR3 amino acids: CASSQQGAKETQYF. The CDR3 nucleotides read TGTGCCAGCAGCCAACAGGGGGCTAAAGAGACCCAGTACTTC.

Judged by abundance, this clonotype is large (0.1 to 1%). V and J are TRBV5-1 and TRBJ2-7; D not certain. This CDR3 comprises 14 residues. With 0 bases removed from V and 0 bases from J, the gap between germline ends came to 7 bases. Germline V CDR1 and CDR2: SGHRS, YFSETQ. CDR3 sequence: CASSLGLSSYEQYF. CDR3 sequence (DNA): TGCGCCAGCAGCTTGGGATTGAGCTCCTACGAGCAGTACTTC.

The genes are TRBV30 and TRBJ1-2, with D hard to call. Trimming stripped 4 bases from V and 5 bases from J, with 8 bases between. Germline lookup yields CDR1 GTSNPN and CDR2 SVGIG (reference sequence). CDR3 length: 11 residues. The CDR3 protein is CAWTRDYGYTF. The CDR3 coding sequence is TGTGCCTGGACTCGGGATTATGGCTACACCTTC.